This T cell receptor (beta chain) was profiled in a study of T cells after yellow fever vaccination. Study-level findings and limits: Researchers noted that a small share of clonotypes showed up in both CD4 and CD8 compartments.

This clonotype was detected only a few times. What it binds is not known. In germline, CDR1 is LGHNT, CDR2 FRNRAP. The CDR3 extends over 13 amino acids. Deletions cut 3 bases from V and 7 bases from J, with 10 bases between. TCRdb itself ran the 5' RACE reads through MiXCR, one entry per CDR3 protein. The data contain approximately 610,000 distinct CDR3 sequences, about 15% of them singletons. The source is a young man who received the YFV17D yellow fever vaccine. Specimen: PBMCs, collected 5 to 6 days after the first yellow fever vaccination. The V gene is TRBV12-5, the J gene TRBJ2-1, with a tentative D call TRBD1 (6 bases). CDR3 residues: CASGFGQINEQFF. The CDR3 DNA sequence: TGTGCTAGTGGTTTTGGACAGATTAATGAGCAGTTCTTC.